The source of this T cell receptor (beta chain) is a study of blood T cells in healthy people across ages. The study, taken as a whole, reports: When one million T cells were used, diversity estimates were thought to be underestimates. Diversity of TCR beta per million T cells declined in a roughly linear way with age.

Germline V CDR1 and CDR2: MDHEN, SYDVKM. Trimming removed 6 bases from V and 6 bases from J, with 10 bases in between. The CDR3 is 12 amino acids. Collection of 8.5 to 10 milliliters of peripheral blood was performed for each donor. Through a sample-barcoded 5' primer and a J-beta primer mix, a second PCR was run for about 6 to 11 cycles. TCRdb recomputed calls from the 5' RACE reads with MiXCR, one row per CDR3 protein. This table has about a million distinct CDR3 sequences, around 48% appearing once. With respect to this clonotype: Its specificity is not known.

Sequencing was carried out using blood. This sequence joins TRBV28 and TRBJ2-3; a possible D gene is TRBD2 (5 bases). The receptor was isolated from a man younger than 45 in good health. CDR3 in amino acids: CASRASPDTQYF. For the CDR3, the DNA is TGTGCCAGCAGAGCTAGCCCGGATACGCAGTATTTT.